Presented here are 15 T cell receptor beta chains from one specimen sequenced in a study of blood T cell repertoires in COVID-19. Sequencing used immunoSEQ multiplex PCR; TCRdb keeps in-frame clones, though not all of them. The sample contains 65,000 to 70,000 clones, 75% to 85% of which appear only once. Sequencing used peripheral blood. These receptors were collected from a human donor in a cohort sampled during active COVID-19.

The rearrangement joins TRBV5-1 to TRBJ2-7, with D possibly matching TRBD1 (5 bases). CDR3 size: 13 residues. V lost 5 bases, J lost 5 bases, and 14 bases lay in between. Germline lookup yields CDR1 SGHRS and CDR2 YFSETQ. The CDR3 nucleotides read TGCGCCAGCAGACCATCAGGGTGGGACGAGCAGTACTTC. It yields the protein CASRPSGWDEQYF.

The rearrangement links TRBV19 to TRBJ1-2; D remains unclear. The V end was cut by 5 bases, the J end by 3 bases, with 10 bases between. Looked up from germline, CDR1 is LNHDA and CDR2 is SQIVND (reference sequence). The CDR3 has 13 amino acids. The CDR3 loop is CASSPVSDYGYTF. The DNA for the CDR3 is TGTGCCAGTAGTCCGGTTTCGGACTATGGCTACACCTTC.

This chain uses TRBV29-1 with TRBJ1-1, with D possibly being TRBD1 (5 bases). The V and J ends lost 5 bases and 0 bases respectively, with 16 bases between them. CDR1 and CDR2 (germline): SQVTM, ANQGSEA. This CDR3 region has 15 residues. Written as DNA, the CDR3 is TGCAGCGTTCCGGGACTTTCTAACATGAACACTGAAGCTTTCTTT. Protein product: CSVPGLSNMNTEAFF.

A few counts support this clone. The chain is built from TRBV27 and TRBJ2-7, with TRBD1 matching 7 bases. Germline trimming cut 3 bases from V and 4 bases from J; bases unmatched to any gene: 9. The CDR3 has 15 amino acids. Germline values: CDR1 MNHEY, CDR2 SMNVEV (reference sequence). The CDR3 DNA sequence: TGTGCCAGCAGTTTCCAGGGGGTCCGGCCTTACGAGCAGTACTTC. Protein sequence: CASSFQGVRPYEQYF.

This clone was seen repeatedly, ten times or more. V gene TRBV4-2 combines with J gene TRBJ1-2; D unclear. The length of the CDR3 is 17 residues. V gave up 5 bases and J gave up 0 bases, with 19 bases separating them. Germline V gene sequence: CDR1 LGHNA, CDR2 YNFKEQ. The CDR3, as DNA: TGTGCCAGCAGCTCTAGCACCCCGGGCCCCACTAACTATGGCTACACCTTC. Its translation is CASSSSTPGPTNYGYTF.

The chain couples TRBV2 to TRBJ1-1; possible D gene TRBD1, 6 bases. The CDR3 runs to 16 residues. The germline V gene encodes CDR1 SNHLY and CDR2 FYNNEI. V was trimmed by 2 bases and J by 5 bases, leaving 18 bases between them. The CDR3 is CASSEQAGVVGTEAFF. The CDR3 nucleotides are TGTGCCAGCAGTGAACAGGCAGGGGTGGTGGGGACTGAAGCTTTCTTT.

This rearrangement joins TRBV2 to TRBJ1-2; 9 bases line up with TRBD1. Germline CDR1 is SNHLY and CDR2 is FYNNEI. The CDR3 consists of 15 residues. After removal of 6 bases from V and 4 bases from J, the junction contained 9 bases not matched to a gene. CDR3 amino acids: CASRTGQGISYGYTF. As DNA, the CDR3 is TGTGCCAGCAGAACCGGACAGGGGATTTCCTATGGCTACACCTTC.

This chain links TRBV23-1 with TRBJ2-5; 8 bases map to TRBD1. TRBV23-1 is placed among ORFs of uncertain function. This CDR3 is built from 18 residues. Trimming removed 1 base from V and 4 bases from J; junction bases left unmatched: 14. The CDR3 DNA reads as TGCGCCAGCAGTCAATTCCCGACACAGACAGGGGCGGCAGAGACCCAGTACTTC. Protein product: CASSQFPTQTGAAETQYF.

The chain uses TRBV24-1 and TRBJ1-5; the D is unclear. CDR3 length: 13 residues. Germline V lookup: CDR1 KGHDR, CDR2 SFDVKD. The ends were cut back, 5 bases at V and 9 bases at J, with 13 bases in the middle. The chain's CDR3 is CATSVAAAGPQHF. The CDR3 DNA reads as TGTGCCACCAGTGTTGCGGCCGCGGGGCCCCAGCATTTT.

The chain employs TRBV5-4 and TRBJ2-5; 9 bases are a match to TRBD1. The CDR3 contains 15 residues. J was trimmed by 5 bases and V by 0 bases; bases with no gene match: 5. Looked up from germline, CDR1 is SGHNT and CDR2 is YYREEE (reference sequence). CDR3 sequence reads: CASSLAGQGFETQYF. For the CDR3, the DNA is TGTGCCAGCAGCTTGGCGGGACAGGGATTCGAGACCCAGTACTTC.

The chain couples TRBV3-1 (or the pseudogene TRBV3-2) to TRBJ1-1; D not certain. The CDR3 is 13 residues long. V shed 4 bases and J shed 0 bases, with 6 bases lying between them. CDR1 is LGHDT, CDR2 YNNKEL, per germline (reference sequence). The CDR3 loop is CASSLTVNTEAFF. DNA of the CDR3: TGTGCCAGCAGCCTAACAGTGAACACTGAAGCTTTCTTT.

The chain is built from TRBV4-1 and TRBJ2-2; 7 bases align to TRBD2. V dropped 0 bases and J dropped 0; count of bases not matched to a gene: 4. CDR3 length: 17 amino acids. From germline, CDR1 is MGHRA and CDR2 YSYEKL. The CDR3 is CASSQDRGRANTGELFF. The CDR3 nucleotides read TGCGCCAGCAGCCAAGATAGAGGGAGGGCGAACACCGGGGAGCTGTTTTTT.

The V gene is TRBV28, the J gene TRBJ2-5; 11 positions match TRBD2. CDR1 and CDR2 (germline): MDHEN, SYDVKM. CDR3 length equals 16 residues. The V segment lost 3 bases and the J segment 2 bases; nucleotides outside the gene matches: 5. The CDR3 DNA sequence: TGTGCCAGCAGTTTGTCGGGACTAGCGGTACAAGAGACCCAGTACTTC. This encodes CASSLSGLAVQETQYF.

In this sample, this clone turned up once. This chain connects TRBV18 to TRBJ1-1; TRBD1 aligns across 10 bases. After removal of 1 base from V and 1 base from J, the junction contained 6 bases not matched to a gene. Germline V gene lookup returns CDR1 KGHSH and CDR2 LQKENI. The CDR3 spans 17 residues. The CDR3 bases are TGTGCCAGCTCACCACGACAGGGGGCAAGCCGGAACACTGAAGCTTTCTTT. Its protein product is CASSPRQGASRNTEAFF.

CDR3 residues: CASSLQVSSYNEQFF. Written as DNA, the CDR3 is TGTGCCAGCAGCTTACAGGTTAGCTCCTACAATGAGCAGTTCTTC. The genes are TRBV5-6 and TRBJ2-1; D may be TRBD1 (5 bases). Trimming took 2 bases from V and 0 from J, leaving 9 bases between them. The CDR3 length is 15 residues. Per germline, CDR1 SGHDT and CDR2 YYEEEE.